One T cell receptor (beta chain) is described in this entry. Its antigen is undetermined. The CDR3 runs to 15 residues. Trimming left V 3 bases short and J 1 base short, with 10 bases between. CDR1 ENHRY and CDR2 SYGVKD come from the germline V gene. This record comes from a study of cytotoxic CD8 clonotypes in ibrutinib-treated CLL. At the level of the study: Treatment had run for a median around 12 months, range 6 to 36, when response samples were taken.

Study-wide findings and caveats: Among the clonotypes, public ones were uncommon and contracted or held stable on treatment. Progressing patients had sampling times that differed from those of sustained-remission patients. Researchers report that baseline clonality outpaced age-matched healthy donors and tracked circulating CD8+ T-cell counts.

Measured with immunoSEQ multiplex PCR; TCRdb has only the in-frame clones, and not every one. Of roughly 250,000 clones in the sample, roughly 70% are singletons; the top ten hold 15%. The chain joins TRBV10-3 to TRBJ2-1; possibly TRBD2 for D (6 bases). The origin of this receptor is a human donor with chronic lymphocytic leukemia. Sequenced material: PBMCs, taken after 24 months of ibrutinib treatment. CDR3 protein: CAISDRGASYNEQFF. The CDR3 DNA is TGTGCCATCAGTGACCGCGGGGCTTCCTACAATGAGCAGTTCTTC.